Below are 10 T cell receptor beta chains sequenced from a single sample in a study of blood T cell repertoires in COVID-19. Libraries were prepared by immunoSEQ multiplex PCR; TCRdb keeps only in-frame clonotypes and omits some of them. This sample yields hundreds of thousands of clones, of which approximately 86% are seen a single time; approximately 9% belongs to the top ten. The specimen sequenced was PBMCs or T cells enriched from blood (not recorded which). Every receptor here comes from a woman between 18 and 29 years old who had recovered from COVID-19.

This rearrangement joins TRBV7-2 to TRBJ1-5; 8 bases align to TRBD1. The germline CDR1 and CDR2 sequences are SGHTA and FQGNSA. J lost 6 bases, V lost 4 bases, and 8 bases had no gene match. The CDR3 has 15 residues. As DNA, the CDR3 is TGTGCCAGCAGCTCGACAGGGGACGAAGGTCAGCCCCAGCATTTT. Its protein product is CASSSTGDEGQPQHF.

This CDR3 reads CASSQSQETQYF. The CDR3 DNA is TGTGCCAGCAGCCAGTCCCAAGAGACCCAGTACTTC. This chain uses TRBV11-2 with TRBJ2-5; no definite D call. V gave up 5 bases and J gave up 1 base, with 5 bases separating them. The germline CDR1 and CDR2 sequences are SGHAT and FQNNGV. The CDR3 is made up of 12 amino acids.

This clone has just one count. V gene TRBV28 combines with J gene TRBJ1-2; 8 nucleotides agree with TRBD1. Germline CDR1 and CDR2: MDHEN and SYDVKM. CDR3 length equals 16 residues. With V trimmed by 6 bases and J by 6 bases, 15 bases remained unmatched. Here the CDR3 DNA reads TGTGCCAGCAGGCGGACAGGGATAACGACTACGCATGGCTACACCTTC. Amino acid sequence: CASRRTGITTTHGYTF.

The rearrangement uses TRBV28 and TRBJ2-1, with TRBD2 identical over 15 bases. V lost 6 bases and J lost 0; bases outside the gene matches: 12. The germline V gene encodes CDR1 MDHEN and CDR2 SYDVKM. The CDR3 totals 20 residues. The CDR3: CASSQIGLAGGPGSYNEQFF. CDR3 in DNA: TGTGCCAGCAGCCAAATAGGACTAGCGGGAGGGCCGGGCTCCTACAATGAGCAGTTCTTC.

This chain connects TRBV5-1 to TRBJ2-1; perhaps TRBD1 as D (5 bases). CDR1 is SGHRS, CDR2 YFSETQ, per germline. The CDR3 loop spans 13 amino acids. Trimming left V 0 bases short and J 5 bases short, with 6 bases between. This CDR3 reads CASSLDRNNEQFF. In nucleotides, the CDR3 is TGCGCCAGCAGCTTGGACAGGAACAATGAGCAGTTCTTC.

J is TRBJ1-1 and V is TRBV4-3; TRBD1 matches at 10 bases. The germline CDR1 and CDR2 sequences are LGHNA and YSLEER. CDR3 length equals 16 residues. V trimming: 3 bases; J trimming: 5 bases; junction bases outside the gene matches: 9. The CDR3 DNA follows: TGCGCCAGCAGCCAGGACCCCGGGACAGGGGCGACTGAAGCTTTCTTT. Translation gives CASSQDPGTGATEAFF.

The chain couples TRBV7-3 to TRBJ2-1; 7 positions agree with TRBD2. V lost 4 bases and J lost 8; bases outside the gene matches: 2. The CDR3 spans 12 residues. Germline CDR1 SGHTA, CDR2 FQGTGA. CDR3 residues: CASSWGGDEQFF. CDR3 nucleotides: TGTGCCAGCAGCTGGGGGGGAGATGAGCAGTTCTTC.

This chain uses TRBV19 with TRBJ2-2; 15 bases line up with TRBD2. The CDR3 consists of 18 residues. Germline-derived CDR1 and CDR2 are LNHDA and SQIVND (reference sequence). J gave up 4 bases and V 0 bases, and 3 bases lay outside the gene matches. Here the CDR3 reads CASSIEGLAGGPTGELFF. CDR3 DNA: TGTGCCAGTAGTATAGAGGGACTAGCGGGAGGACCCACCGGGGAGCTGTTTTTT.

In its sample, this clone was seen once. This chain links TRBV28 with TRBJ2-1; unclear D gene. V was cut by 2 bases and J by 2 bases, with 7 bases left in between. There are 14 residues in the CDR3. Germline CDR1 and CDR2: MDHEN and SYDVKM. Written as DNA, the CDR3 is TGTGCCAGCAGTTTAGCGGAAACCTACAATGAGCAGTTCTTC. Amino acid sequence: CASSLAETYNEQFF.

The V gene is TRBV10-1, the J gene TRBJ2-1; weak D call: TRBD2 (6 bases). Germline-derived CDR1 and CDR2 are WNHNN and SYGVQD (reference sequence). The CDR3 covers 15 residues. With 8 bases removed from V and 9 bases from J, the gap between germline ends came to 23 bases. The DNA of the CDR3 is TGCGCCAGCCCCCCCGAGGAGGGCCGATGGGTTGAGCAGTTCTTC. Translating it yields CASPPEEGRWVEQFF.